This entry lists 31 T cell receptor beta chains sequenced from one sample in a study of T cell responses to AZD1222 COVID-19 vaccine. Sequencing was performed with immunoSEQ multiplex PCR; in TCRdb, only in-frame clones are kept and a portion is missing. The sample includes 120,000 to 150,000 clones, roughly 91% of them seen just once. The sample here was peripheral blood, taken on day 0 of AZD1222 vaccination. Receptors originate from an adult in good health.

This clone was observed a single time. The chain couples TRBV6-5 to TRBJ2-1, with 9 positions matching TRBD2. V was clipped by 8 bases and J by 0 bases; unmatched bases: 5. The CDR3 runs 15 residues. The germline V gene has CDR1 MNHEY and CDR2 SVGAGI. The CDR3 bases are TGTGCCAGCTCGACTAGCGGAAACTCCTACAATGAGCAGTTCTTC. It yields the protein CASSTSGNSYNEQFF.

This chain joins TRBV2 and TRBJ2-1, with D unclear. V lost 6 bases, J lost 0 bases, and 9 bases lay in between. The CDR3 sequence is 14 residues long. Germline CDR1 is SNHLY and CDR2 is FYNNEI. The CDR3 reads CASRFRSSYNEQFF. The CDR3 DNA sequence: TGTGCCAGCAGATTTAGAAGCTCCTACAATGAGCAGTTCTTC.

This chain joins TRBV27 and TRBJ2-7; 7 positions agree with TRBD1. Germline trimming cut 5 bases from V and 5 bases from J; bases unmatched to any gene: 9. The CDR3 covers 14 residues. Germline V gene sequence: CDR1 MNHEY, CDR2 SMNVEV (reference sequence). This CDR3 is CASSPIDRDNEQYF. CDR3 bases: TGTGCCAGCAGTCCCATCGACAGGGACAACGAGCAGTACTTC.

This sequence joins TRBV7-9 and TRBJ1-2; D ambiguous. The V gene lost 0 bases and the J gene lost 4 bases, with 6 bases spanning the gap. The CDR3 runs to 13 residues. Looked up from germline, CDR1 is SEHNR and CDR2 is FQNEAQ (reference sequence). The CDR3 sequence is CASSLADGYGYTF. The CDR3, as DNA: TGTGCCAGCAGCTTAGCCGACGGCTATGGCTACACCTTC.

This clone was seen a single time. The chain is built from TRBV3-1 (or the pseudogene TRBV3-2) and TRBJ2-2, with D uncertain. The V gene lost 4 bases and the J gene lost 7 bases, with 7 bases spanning the gap. The CDR3 is 12 amino acids. Germline CDR1 and CDR2: LGHDT and YNNKEL (reference sequence). CDR3 bases: TGTGCCAGCAGCCCCTCCCACGGGGAGCTGTTTTTT. This gives the protein CASSPSHGELFF.

The chain combines TRBV2 with TRBJ2-7; D possibly matches TRBD1 or TRBD2 (6 bases each). The V end was cut by 6 bases, the J end by 2 bases, with 17 bases between. This CDR3 is 15 amino acids long. Germline V gene data show CDR1 as SNHLY and CDR2 as FYNNEI. CDR3 sequence reads: CASSQRGERPYEQYF. The CDR3 DNA reads TGTGCCAGCAGCCAAAGGGGGGAGAGGCCCTACGAGCAGTACTTC.

This chain uses TRBV27 with TRBJ2-5, with TRBD2 as a possible D gene (7 bases). Deletions cut 2 bases from V and 1 base from J, with 8 bases between. The CDR3 length is 14 residues. Germline V gene data show CDR1 as MNHEY and CDR2 as SMNVEV (reference sequence). CDR3: CASSLRGAQETQYF. The CDR3 nucleotides read TGTGCCAGCAGTTTACGGGGGGCCCAAGAGACCCAGTACTTC.

For this clone: The sample carries other DNA sequences with the same CDR3. The genes are TRBV30 and TRBJ1-2; no definite D call. The CDR3 length is 13 residues. V was cut by 3 bases and J by 4 bases, with 12 bases left in between. Germline V CDR1 and CDR2: GTSNPN, SVGIG (reference sequence). The CDR3 DNA is TGTGCCTGGAGCGTCCGAGGGCCCTATGGCTACACCTTC. Translated: CAWSVRGPYGYTF.

The V gene is TRBV2, the J gene TRBJ2-2; maybe TRBD2 (6 bases). CDR3 length: 16 amino acids. V was cut by 2 bases and J by 1 base, with 11 bases left in between. Germline V gene sequence: CDR1 SNHLY, CDR2 FYNNEI. The CDR3 protein is CASSERRAGNTGELFF. The CDR3 DNA sequence: TGTGCCAGCAGTGAAAGGAGGGCCGGGAACACCGGGGAGCTGTTTTTT.

The chain has TRBV3-1 (or the pseudogene TRBV3-2) and TRBJ2-1; D unclear. The CDR3 contains 12 residues. The germline V gene has CDR1 LGHDT and CDR2 YNNKEL (reference sequence). The V end lost 4 bases, the J end lost 10 bases, and 11 bases lay between the germline ends. The CDR3, as DNA: TGTGCCAGCAGCCCCTGGCCCGGCGAGCAGTTCTTC. Translated: CASSPWPGEQFF.

This clone has only one observation. The rearrangement uses TRBV7-2 and TRBJ1-5; the D gene is possibly TRBD1 (6 bases). This CDR3 has 14 amino acids. With 3 bases removed from V and 7 bases from J, the gap between germline ends came to 13 bases. CDR1 and CDR2 from the germline V gene are SGHTA and FQGNSA. The CDR3 region is CASSFYTGSQPQHF. The CDR3 nucleotides read TGTGCCAGCAGCTTTTATACAGGGTCCCAGCCCCAGCATTTT.

The chain employs TRBV3-1 (or the pseudogene TRBV3-2) and TRBJ1-1; 8 nucleotides align to TRBD1. CDR1 is LGHDT, CDR2 YNNKEL, per germline (reference sequence). This CDR3 has 13 amino acids. With 1 base clipped from V and 11 bases from J, the junction kept 6 bases outside the gene matches. The CDR3 region is CASSQAATGAAFF. The CDR3 nucleotides are TGTGCCAGCAGCCAAGCCGCGACAGGGGCCGCTTTCTTT.

This clone has a handful of counts. The chain carries TRBV29-1 and TRBJ2-4; the D is unclear. Deletions cut 5 bases from V and 5 bases from J, with 13 bases between. This CDR3 comprises 13 residues. The germline gives CDR1 SQVTM, CDR2 ANQGSEA. Here the CDR3 reads CSVLPPGENIQYF. The CDR3 nucleotides read TGCAGCGTTCTCCCGCCAGGCGAAAACATTCAGTACTTC.

This CDR3 is CASSSGGGRSYNEQFF. The CDR3 DNA sequence: TGCGCCAGCAGCTCCGGCGGGGGAAGGTCCTACAATGAGCAGTTCTTC. This sequence joins TRBV5-1 and TRBJ2-1; 7 nucleotides match TRBD2. The germline V gene encodes CDR1 SGHRS and CDR2 YFSETQ. V was pared by 3 bases and J by 1 base, with 7 bases of the junction left unmatched. The CDR3 runs 16 residues.

The V and J genes are TRBV3-1 (or the pseudogene TRBV3-2) and TRBJ2-3, with TRBD2 identical over 10 bases. V lost 4 bases to trimming and J lost 6 bases; unmatched junction nucleotides: 16. The CDR3 has 18 residues. CDR1 and CDR2 (germline): LGHDT, YNNKEL (reference sequence). CDR3 nucleotide sequence: TGTGCCAGCAGCCGAGGATCGACTAGCGGGTGGCCAGGGGATACGCAGTATTTT. Protein: CASSRGSTSGWPGDTQYF.

This chain joins TRBV27 and TRBJ2-7; no definite D call. The CDR3 is made up of 17 amino acids. V lost 1 base, J lost 8 bases, and 24 bases lay in between. CDR1 is MNHEY, CDR2 SMNVEV, per germline (reference sequence). The DNA for the CDR3 is TGTGCCAGCAGTTTATTGAAAAAATCGGTCTCCTCAGAGAAGCAGTACTTC. Translated: CASSLLKKSVSSEKQYF.

This clone has a single count. The chain is built from TRBV11-2 and TRBJ2-7; D is possibly TRBD1 (6 bases). Germline-derived CDR1 and CDR2 are SGHAT and FQNNGV. The length of the CDR3 is 14 residues. V was cut by 3 bases and J by 6 bases, with 15 bases left in between. DNA for the CDR3: TGTGCCAGCAGCTTGGGGGCAGGGACCCGCGAGCAGTACTTC. Protein sequence: CASSLGAGTREQYF.

The rearrangement links TRBV5-6 to TRBJ2-3, with D maybe TRBD2 (6 bases). CDR1 is SGHDT, CDR2 YYEEEE, per germline. The V gene lost 4 bases and the J gene lost 7 bases, with 22 bases spanning the gap. The CDR3 is made up of 16 amino acids. The CDR3 DNA reads as TGTGCCAGCAGCCCCGGGCGGGGCGGGGTACGATATACGCAGTATTTT. This sequence encodes CASSPGRGGVRYTQYF.

This clone was found once. The rearrangement joins TRBV19 to TRBJ2-3; 14 bases match TRBD2. In germline, CDR1 is LNHDA, CDR2 SQIVND (reference sequence). The CDR3 runs to 14 residues. V lost 10 bases and J lost 6; bases outside the gene matches: 6. The CDR3 loop is CATWTSGRPDTQYF. Here the CDR3 DNA reads TGTGCCACTTGGACTAGCGGGAGGCCGGATACGCAGTATTTT.

This rearrangement joins TRBV18 to TRBJ2-7, with 7 bases matching TRBD1. This CDR3 contains 15 residues. Per the germline V gene, CDR1 is KGHSH and CDR2 is LQKENI. Losses at the gene ends were 6 bases for V and 3 bases for J; bases not matched to a gene: 11. DNA of the CDR3: TGTGCCAGCTCCCAAGGCCGGGACAGCTACTACGAGCAGTACTTC. Translation gives CASSQGRDSYYEQYF.

This rearrangement joins TRBV18 to TRBJ1-2, with 8 bases matching TRBD1. CDR1 and CDR2 (germline): KGHSH, LQKENI. The CDR3 is made up of 14 amino acids. Trimming removed 2 bases from V and 4 bases from J; junction bases left unmatched: 3. CDR3 DNA: TGTGCCAGCTCACCAGACAGGGGAGGCTATGGCTACACCTTC. It yields the protein CASSPDRGGYGYTF.

This clone appeared a few times. The chain recombines TRBV10-1 with TRBJ2-1, with a tentative D call TRBD2 (5 bases). The CDR3 has 14 amino acids. With 4 bases removed from V and 0 bases from J, the gap between germline ends came to 7 bases. Germline-derived CDR1 and CDR2 are WNHNN and SYGVQD (reference sequence). Here the CDR3 reads CASSARGSYNEQFF. The CDR3 coding sequence is TGCGCCAGCAGTGCTCGGGGCTCCTACAATGAGCAGTTCTTC.

V is TRBV27 and J is TRBJ1-5, with a tentative D call TRBD1 (5 bases). V lost 2 bases and J lost 9, with 14 bases in between. This CDR3 has 14 residues. Germline loops: CDR1 MNHEY, CDR2 SMNVEV (reference sequence). This CDR3 reads CASSLRGSQSPQHF. The CDR3 nucleotides read TGTGCCAGCAGTTTAAGGGGCTCCCAATCGCCCCAGCATTTT.

V is TRBV9 and J is TRBJ2-5, with D perhaps matching TRBD1 or TRBD2 (5 bases each). Trimming took off 2 bases at V and 10 bases at J, with 24 bases between the two ends. This CDR3 is 16 amino acids long. Germline-derived CDR1 and CDR2 are SGDLS and YYNGEE. The CDR3: CASSVAPGPTSGRQYF. The CDR3 DNA follows: TGTGCCAGCAGCGTCGCCCCGGGACCTACTTCAGGACGCCAGTACTTC.

The J gene is TRBJ2-1, the V gene TRBV5-5; no definite D call. Trimming took 0 bases from V and 9 from J, leaving 7 bases between them. The length of the CDR3 is 12 residues. The V gene's germline CDR1 is SGHKS and CDR2 YYEKEE (reference sequence). In DNA, the CDR3 is TGTGCCAGCAGCTTGGTTGCAGGTGAGCAGTTCTTC. Translating gives CASSLVAGEQFF.

This sequence joins TRBV7-9 and TRBJ2-3; no definite D call. There are 11 residues in the CDR3. V was pared by 8 bases and J by 6 bases, with 9 bases between. Germline lookup yields CDR1 SEHNR and CDR2 FQNEAQ (reference sequence). The CDR3 spells CASGTQDTQYF. Here the CDR3 DNA reads TGTGCCAGCGGTACTCAGGATACGCAGTATTTT.

This rearrangement joins TRBV3-1 (or the pseudogene TRBV3-2) to TRBJ1-6; no clear D. Germline lookup yields CDR1 LGHDT and CDR2 YNNKEL (reference sequence). The V and J ends lost 1 base and 6 bases respectively, with 13 bases between them. CDR3 length equals 16 residues. The CDR3 region is CASSQADGLGNSPLHF. The CDR3 DNA reads as TGTGCCAGCAGCCAAGCTGACGGATTGGGTAATTCACCCCTCCACTTT.

V gene TRBV12-3 or TRBV12-4 combines with J gene TRBJ1-2; TRBD1 might be the D (5 bases). The length of the CDR3 is 13 residues. Deletions cut 5 bases from V and 6 bases from J, with 13 bases between. The DNA for the CDR3 is TGTGCCAGCAGTCCTGGGGGGACCGATGGCTACACCTTC. Protein sequence: CASSPGGTDGYTF.

The V call is TRBV9, the J call TRBJ2-7; TRBD1 agrees at 7 bases. Germline assignment: CDR1 SGDLS and CDR2 YYNGEE. Trimming at V came to 4 bases and at J to 5 bases, leaving 6 bases not matched to a gene. The CDR3 sequence is 13 residues long. CDR3 DNA sequence: TGTGCCAGCAGCCCCCGGACAGGACACGAGCAGTACTTC. It is translated as CASSPRTGHEQYF.

This clone was picked up one time. The rearrangement links TRBV10-2 to TRBJ2-3; 7 positions match TRBD1. The CDR3 runs to 15 residues. Germline V gives CDR1 WSHSY, CDR2 SAAADI. J gave up 2 bases and V 3 bases, and 5 bases lay outside the gene matches. DNA of the CDR3: TGCGCCAGCAGTGACTGGGACAGACTCACAGATACGCAGTATTTT. Its protein is CASSDWDRLTDTQYF.

This CDR3 is CASSFNRGHEKLFF. CDR3 bases: TGTGCCAGCAGCTTTAACAGGGGGCATGAAAAACTGTTTTTT. The rearrangement joins TRBV7-2 to TRBJ1-4; 9 bases agree with TRBD1. From germline, CDR1 is SGHTA and CDR2 FQGNSA. Trimming took 3 bases from V and 6 from J; bases not matched to a gene: 2. The CDR3 sequence is 14 residues long.